These T cell receptor beta chains were read from a single sample in a study of response to subunit inactivated influenza vaccine. TCRdb passed the RT-PCR reads through MiXCR, listing each CDR3 protein once. The sample has about 570,000 distinct CDR3 sequences, 11% seen once. The sample also formed part of further work on T cells expressing NK-cell markers.

The sequencing here drew on PBMCs from blood, taken on the day of vaccination. Receptors originate from a man aged 45-65 years who received an inactivated influenza vaccine. CDR3s include the opening cysteine and the closing phenylalanine or tryptophan. D genes are given only for firm matches. The size field is filled for only some rows; it gives once, few, many or a size class.

j_call clone_size d_call v_call cdr3_nt cdr3_aa
TRBJ2-1 few TRBD2 TRBV10-3 TGTGCCATCAGTGAGAAAGGGCGGGGCGGGGGCAATGAGCAGTTCTTC CAISEKGRGGGNEQFF
TRBJ2-3 many - TRBV7-9 TGTGCCAGCACCAGGACAGATACGCAGTATTTT CASTRTDTQYF
TRBJ2-4 few - TRBV7-8 TGTGCCAGCAGCTTAGGTCGATCAGGGCCGGCCAAAAACATTCAGTACTTC CASSLGRSGPAKNIQYF
TRBJ2-6 few - TRBV10-3 TGTGCCATCAGTGTGGGGGCCGGGGCCAACGTCCTGACTTTC CAISVGAGANVLTF
TRBJ2-1 - TRBD2 TRBV29-1 TGCAGCGTTACCGGGACTAGCGGGAGTGGGGAGCAGTTCTTC CSVTGTSGSGEQFF
TRBJ2-6 - - TRBV7-2 TGTGCCAGCAGCTTGTCTGGTTGGGGGGCCAACGTCCTGACTTTC CASSLSGWGANVLTF
TRBJ1-1 many - TRBV12-3/TRBV12-4 TGTGCCAGCACCCCGGGACACCAGAACACTGAAGCTTTCTTT CASTPGHQNTEAFF
TRBJ2-1 few - TRBV7-2 TGTGCCAGCAGCGACGGTCGGGTCAGGTACAATGAGCAGTTCTTC CASSDGRVRYNEQFF
TRBJ2-1 many TRBD2 TRBV6-1 TGTGCCAGCAGTGAGGGACTAGCGCACGGTGAGCAGTTCTTC CASSEGLAHGEQFF
TRBJ2-5 - - TRBV30 TGTGCCTGGAGTCGGACCAATAGTTTGGAGACCCAGTACTTC CAWSRTNSLETQYF
TRBJ2-5 - TRBD2 TRBV2 TGTGCCAGCAGTGAAGCGCTAGCGGACACGGAGACCCAGTACTTC CASSEALADTETQYF
TRBJ1-6 - - TRBV6-5 TGTGCCAGCAGTAACGGGGGAGGCCAGAATTCACCCCTCCACTTT CASSNGGGQNSPLHF
TRBJ1-5 - TRBD1 TRBV6-5 TGTGCCAGCAGTTACTTCGGACAGGGTCGATATCGCAATCAGCCCCAGCATTTT CASSYFGQGRYRNQPQHF
TRBJ2-2 few - TRBV5-1 TGCGCCAGCAGCTTGCCTATTGACAGGAGCCTCACCGGGGAGCTGTTTTTT CASSLPIDRSLTGELFF
TRBJ2-7 - TRBD1 TRBV5-1 TGCGCCAGCAGCATAGGACAGGGGGAGCAGTACTTC CASSIGQGEQYF
TRBJ2-2 - TRBD2 TRBV5-1 TGCGCCAGCAGCTTGGACGGGGGGGACACCGGGGAGCTGTTTTTT CASSLDGGDTGELFF
TRBJ2-1 - TRBD2 TRBV2 TGTGCCAGCAGTGCTGGGACTAGCGGGGGGCCTGAGCAGTTCTTC CASSAGTSGGPEQFF
TRBJ2-3 - - TRBV5-1 TGCGCCAGCAGCCCCATTGGACACTACACAGATACGCAGTATTTT CASSPIGHYTDTQYF
TRBJ2-7 - TRBD1 TRBV5-5 TGTGCCAGCAGCTTGGGGACAGGGGTAATCTACGAGCAGTACTTC CASSLGTGVIYEQYF
TRBJ2-5 few - TRBV7-2 TGTGCCAGCACCCCCCTAGGTGGTTTAGAGACCCAGTACTTC CASTPLGGLETQYF
TRBJ2-3 many - TRBV5-1 TGCGCCAGCAGCTTTTCCGCACCCACAGATACGCAGTATTTT CASSFSAPTDTQYF
TRBJ1-3 few - TRBV3-1 TGTGCCAGCAGCCCCGTCAGGGGAGACACCATATATTTT CASSPVRGDTIYF
TRBJ2-2 many - TRBV27 TGTGCCAGCAGGGGGGGTACCGGGGAGCTGTTTTTT CASRGGTGELFF